What follows describes a single TCR beta chain. Its target is not known. CDR3 and TCR beta VDJ profiling relied on a genomic DNA template. TCRdb reprocessed the reads with MiXCR, giving one entry per CDR3 protein. This table holds roughly 130,000 distinct CDR3 sequences, over 45% found once. CDR1 and CDR2 from the germline V gene are SQVTM and ANQGSEA. The length of the CDR3 is 14 residues. The V and J ends lost 5 bases and 4 bases respectively, with 17 bases between them. The source of the sample is a study of CD8+CD57+ T cells in acquired aplastic anemia. Overall study: Isolated CD4+ and CD8+ cells, once sorted, yielded DNA averaging around 3 ug.

Study-wide points: Almost 30 shared CD8+ CDR3s appeared highly expressed within patients' immunodominant clones.

This sequence joins TRBV29-1 and TRBJ1-2, with D unclear. The TCR comes from a human donor in good health, serving as a control. The sample comprised sorted CD4+, CD8+, or CD8+CD57+ T cells (not recorded which) from PBMCs. This CDR3 is CSVFLPKAIYGYTF. In DNA form, the CDR3 reads TGCAGCGTTTTTCTACCCAAGGCTATCTATGGCTACACCTTC.